The clone carrying this T cell receptor beta chain was seen repeatedly, ten times or more. The antigen is unknown. One entry per CDR3 protein, called by TCRdb with MiXCR from the multiplex PCR reads. Among 50,000 to 65,000 distinct CDR3 sequences listed, under 55% were seen once. This sample stems from a study of breast tumors, draining lymph nodes, adjacent tissues. The study's findings and limits: Most tumor T cells seemingly derive from lymph node, then expand in tumor. Tumors had less TCR diversity than lymph nodes, more than nontumor tissue. Tumor T cell lymph node origin was a supported hypothesis, not proven.

The germline CDR1 and CDR2 sequences are SGHRS and YFSETQ. V dropped 4 bases and J dropped 2 bases, with 18 bases sitting between them. CDR3 length: 17 residues. The specimen sequenced was breast tumor tissue. This receptor was identified in a female donor with breast cancer. Some clones in this sample may be carry-over from other donors' samples. V is TRBV5-1 and J is TRBJ2-2; D perhaps matches TRBD1 (5 bases). This CDR3 reads CASSPLIDSLNTGELFF. The CDR3 DNA follows: TGCGCCAGCAGCCCCCTCATCGACAGTTTAAACACCGGGGAGCTGTTTTTT. Complete variable domain (other parts from reference TRBV5-1 and TRBJ2-2): KAGVTQTPRYLIKTRGQQVTLSCSPISGHRSVSWYQQTPGQGLQFLFEYFSETQRNKGNFPGRFSGRQFSNSRSEMNVSTLELGDSALYLCASSPLIDSLNTGELFFGEGSRLTVL.